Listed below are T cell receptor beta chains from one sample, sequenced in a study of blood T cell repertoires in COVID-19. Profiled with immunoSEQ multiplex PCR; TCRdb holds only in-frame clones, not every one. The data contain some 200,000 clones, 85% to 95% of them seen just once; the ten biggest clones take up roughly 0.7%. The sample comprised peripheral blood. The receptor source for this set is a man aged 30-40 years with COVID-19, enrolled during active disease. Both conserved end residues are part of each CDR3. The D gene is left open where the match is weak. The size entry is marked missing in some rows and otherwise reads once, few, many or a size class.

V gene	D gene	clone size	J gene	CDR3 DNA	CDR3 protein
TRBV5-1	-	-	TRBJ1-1	TGCGCCAGCAGCTCTAAGTATCTATTACAGTCTGAAGCTTTCTTT	CASSSKYLLQSEAFF
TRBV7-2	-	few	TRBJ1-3	TGTGCCAGCAGCTACGCCCGTGGGGGGAATGGAAACACCATATATTTT	CASSYARGGNGNTIYF
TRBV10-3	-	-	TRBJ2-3	TGTGCCATCAGTGGGCGGTATGACACAGATACGCAGTATTTT	CAISGRYDTDTQYF
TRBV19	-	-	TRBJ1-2	TGTGCCAGTAGTACTCGGGACTTTGGCTACACCTTC	CASSTRDFGYTF
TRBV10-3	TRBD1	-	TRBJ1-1	TGTGCCATCAGCGACAGGGGGGGAACATCCAACGCTGAAGCTTTCTTT	CAISDRGGTSNAEAFF
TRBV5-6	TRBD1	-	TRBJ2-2	TGTGCCAGCAGCGCCGACAGGGGGCAGATCGGGGAGCTGTTTTTT	CASSADRGQIGELFF
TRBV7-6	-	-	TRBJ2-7	TGTGCCAGCAGCCCCCCGTTTGGGGCCGTCGACGAGCAGTACTTC	CASSPPFGAVDEQYF
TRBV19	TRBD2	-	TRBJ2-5	TGTGCCAGTAGTAAGACTAGCGGGGTGGCAGAGACCCAGTACTTC	CASSKTSGVAETQYF
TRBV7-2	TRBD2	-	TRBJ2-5	TGTGCCAGCAGCTCGGGCGGGGGGCAAGAGACCCAGTACTTC	CASSSGGGQETQYF
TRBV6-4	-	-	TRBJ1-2	TGTGCCAGCAGCCAGGAGTCGGGGTCGCCCTATGGCTACACCTTC	CASSQESGSPYGYTF
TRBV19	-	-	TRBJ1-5	TGTGCCAGTAGTGAGGTCAATCAGCCCCAGCATTTT	CASSEVNQPQHF
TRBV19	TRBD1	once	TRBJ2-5	TGTGCCAGTAGTATAGCGGGGACAGGGCAAGAGACCCAGTACTTC	CASSIAGTGQETQYF
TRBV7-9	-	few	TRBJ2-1	TGTGCCAGCAGCTTAAGCGGAGGGTACAATGAGCAGTTCTTC	CASSLSGGYNEQFF
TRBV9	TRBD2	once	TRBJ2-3	TGTGCCAGCAGCGTAGGTCCCAGCGGGGTTACAGATACGCAGTATTTT	CASSVGPSGVTDTQYF
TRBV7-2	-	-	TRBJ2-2	TGTGCCAGCACCCGAAGACAGGCCACCGGGGAGCTGTTTTTT	CASTRRQATGELFF
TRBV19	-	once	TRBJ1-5	TGTGCCAGTAGTTACAGGGCAGGGGATCAGCCCCAGCATTTT	CASSYRAGDQPQHF
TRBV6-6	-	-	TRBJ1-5	TGTGCCAGCAGTTATTCCGCAGGGTCTGGTCAGCCCCAGCATTTT	CASSYSAGSGQPQHF
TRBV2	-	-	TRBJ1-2	TGTGCCAGCAGTGTGCGGCGGGAGAACTATGGCTACACCTTC	CASSVRRENYGYTF
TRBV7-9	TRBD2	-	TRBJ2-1	TGTGCCAGCGGACTTCTAGCGGGGGGGTCCTCCTCCTACAATGAGCAGTTCTTC	CASGLLAGGSSSYNEQFF
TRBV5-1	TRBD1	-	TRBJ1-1	TGCGCCAGCAGCTTAAAACAGGGGCTCACTGAAGCTTTCTTT	CASSLKQGLTEAFF
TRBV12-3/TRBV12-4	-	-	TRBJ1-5	TGTGCCAGCAGTTTAGCACACAATCAGCCCCAGCATTTT	CASSLAHNQPQHF
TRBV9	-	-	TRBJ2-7	TGTGCCAGCAGCGTAGGAAATAGCCTCTACGAGCAGTACTTC	CASSVGNSLYEQYF
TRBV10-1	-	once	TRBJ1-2	TGCGCCAGCAGTGAGACCAGGGGCTTTGGCTACACCTTC	CASSETRGFGYTF
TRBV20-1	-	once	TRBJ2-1	TGCAGTGCTAGGTTCGACAATGAGCAGTTCTTC	CSARFDNEQFF
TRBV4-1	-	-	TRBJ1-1	TGCGCCAGCAGCCAAGAGAGCATGGTGAACACTGAAGCTTTCTTT	CASSQESMVNTEAFF
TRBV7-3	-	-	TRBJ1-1	TGTGCCAGCAGCCCGAACAGAGAGAACACTGAAGCTTTCTTT	CASSPNRENTEAFF
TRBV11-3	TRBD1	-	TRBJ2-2	TGTGCCAGCAGCCCCACCCGGGGACAGGGGGCTTACACCGGGGAGCTGTTTTTT	CASSPTRGQGAYTGELFF
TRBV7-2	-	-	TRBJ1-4	TGTGCCAGCACCGAGTGGGTTAGGGGTGAAAAACTGTTTTTT	CASTEWVRGEKLFF
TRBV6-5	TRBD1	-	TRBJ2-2	TGTGCCAGCAGGAAACAGGGGGACACCGGGGAGCTGTTTTTT	CASRKQGDTGELFF
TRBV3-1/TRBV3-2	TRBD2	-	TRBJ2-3	TGTGCCAGCAGCCAGCCGGGGGGGGCAACAGATACGCAGTATTTT	CASSQPGGATDTQYF
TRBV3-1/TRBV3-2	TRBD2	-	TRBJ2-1	TGTGCCAGCAGCCAAGGACTAGCGGGGGGTCCAGAGCAGTTCTTC	CASSQGLAGGPEQFF
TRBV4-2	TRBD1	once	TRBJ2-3	TGTGCCAGCAGCCAATCGTGGGGGACAGGGGACCCAGATACGCAGTATTTT	CASSQSWGTGDPDTQYF
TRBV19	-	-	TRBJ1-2	TGTGCCAGTAGTAGTGGGACATTAAACTATGGCTACACCTTC	CASSSGTLNYGYTF
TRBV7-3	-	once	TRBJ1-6	TGTGCCAGCAGCAATTTTCCCAACAGGAGAGATTCACCCCTCCACTTT	CASSNFPNRRDSPLHF
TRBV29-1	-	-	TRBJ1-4	TGCAGCGGGGGGTCAATTGAAAAACTGTTTTTT	CSGGSIEKLFF
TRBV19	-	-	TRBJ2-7	TGTGCCAGTAGTACGTCGCGGCAGGGAGGACCCTACGAGCAGTACTTC	CASSTSRQGGPYEQYF
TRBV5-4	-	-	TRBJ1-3	TGTGCCAGCAGCCTTGCCGGGGGAAACACCATATATTTT	CASSLAGGNTIYF
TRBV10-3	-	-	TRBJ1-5	TGTGCCATCAGTGAAGGACTCAATAGCAATCAGCCCCAGCATTTT	CAISEGLNSNQPQHF
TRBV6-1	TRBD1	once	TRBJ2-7	TGTGCCAGCAGTGAAGGGAGGGGCTCAGGGCAGGGGGCGCAGGAGCAGTACTTC	CASSEGRGSGQGAQEQYF
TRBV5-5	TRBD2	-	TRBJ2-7	TGTGCCAGCAGCTTGTTGAAGCGGGGGGGCTACGAGCAGTACTTC	CASSLLKRGGYEQYF
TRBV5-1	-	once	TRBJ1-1	TGCGCCAGCAGCTTAACTAGGGAGAGCACTGAAGCTTTCTTT	CASSLTRESTEAFF
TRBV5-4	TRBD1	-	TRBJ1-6	TGTGCCAGCAGCTTGATGACAGGGGAAGGATCACCCCTCCACTTT	CASSLMTGEGSPLHF
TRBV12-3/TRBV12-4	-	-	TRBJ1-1	TGTGCCAGCAGTTTTGAGGGTGACACTGAAGCTTTCTTT	CASSFEGDTEAFF
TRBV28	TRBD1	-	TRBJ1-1	TGTGCCAGCAGGCCGACAGGGTTTGTTGTAGACACTGAAGCTTTCTTT	CASRPTGFVVDTEAFF
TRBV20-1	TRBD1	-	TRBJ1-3	TGCAGTGCTAGTAGGGGCGGACAGGGTGCAGGAAACACCATATATTTT	CSASRGGQGAGNTIYF
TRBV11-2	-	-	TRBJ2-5	TGTGCCAGCAGCTTAGACGGCGGGACCCAGTACTTC	CASSLDGGTQYF
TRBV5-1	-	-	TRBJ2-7	TGCGCCAGCAGCTTGGCCTCGGGTCCGGGTATGCAGTACTTC	CASSLASGPGMQYF
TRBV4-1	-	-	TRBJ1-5	TGCGCCAGCAGCCAAGACGGCGGTAGCAATCAGCCCCAGCATTTT	CASSQDGGSNQPQHF
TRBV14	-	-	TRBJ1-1	TGTGCCAGCAGCTACAGCACTGAAGCTTTCTTT	CASSYSTEAFF
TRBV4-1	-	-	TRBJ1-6	TGCGCCAGCAGCCAAATAAATTCACCCCTCCACTTT	CASSQINSPLHF
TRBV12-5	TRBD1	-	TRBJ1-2	TGTGCTAGTGGTTTGACAGGGGCTTACTATGGCTACACCTTC	CASGLTGAYYGYTF
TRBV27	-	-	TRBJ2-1	TGTGCCAGCAGTTATACTAACTCCTACAATGAGCAGTTCTTC	CASSYTNSYNEQFF
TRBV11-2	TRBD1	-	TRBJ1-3	TGTGCCAGCAGCTTGGTAACAGGGGGGATCTCTGGAAACACCATATATTTT	CASSLVTGGISGNTIYF